These 22 T cell receptor beta chains originate from one sample sequenced in a study of shared clonotypes between healthy human individuals. Sequencing was performed with immunoSEQ multiplex PCR; in TCRdb, only in-frame clones are kept and a portion is missing. The table records some 2,000,000 clones, approximately 95% of them present only once. Sequenced material: naive CD4+ T cells sorted from blood. Subset defined: CD45RA+ positively selected. The source is a man between 18 and 29 years old in good health.

The chain has TRBV7-2 and TRBJ2-7; D remains ambiguous. The CDR3 runs to 15 residues. Deletions cut 5 bases from V and 1 base from J, with 15 bases between. CDR1 and CDR2 from the germline V gene are SGHTA and FQGNSA. In DNA, the CDR3 is TGTGCCAGCAGCCCCGTAGGTGGATCTTCCTACGAGCAGTACTTC. Translation: CASSPVGGSSYEQYF.

This clone appeared a single time. The V and J genes are TRBV11-3 and TRBJ2-7; 8 bases align to TRBD1. Germline V gives CDR1 SGHNT, CDR2 YENEEA. This CDR3 region has 15 residues. Germline trimming cut 5 bases from V and 1 base from J; bases unmatched to any gene: 7. This CDR3 reads CASSVGQGPSYEQYF. The DNA of the CDR3 is TGTGCCAGCAGCGTAGGACAGGGTCCGTCCTACGAGCAGTACTTC. Filled out from reference TRBV11-3 and TRBJ2-7, the complete variable domain reads EAGVVQSPRYKIIEKKQPVAFWCNPISGHNTLYWYLQNLGQGPELLIRYENEEAVDDSQLPKDRFSAERLKGVDSTLKIQPAELGDSAVYLCASSVGQGPSYEQYFGPGTRLTVT.

V gene TRBV18 combines with J gene TRBJ2-5; the D gene could be TRBD1 or TRBD2 (5 bases each). This CDR3 has 14 amino acids. Deletions cut 3 bases from V and 2 bases from J, with 10 bases between. Looked up from germline, CDR1 is KGHSH and CDR2 is LQKENI. The CDR3 loop is CASSPGTQQETQYF. In DNA, the CDR3 is TGTGCCAGCTCACCCGGGACCCAGCAAGAGACCCAGTACTTC.

The rearrangement uses TRBV6-5 and TRBJ2-5; 7 bases line up with TRBD2. Germline V CDR1 and CDR2: MNHEY, SVGAGI. The CDR3 runs to 11 residues. V trimming: 8 bases; J trimming: 4 bases; junction bases outside the gene matches: 1. In DNA form, the CDR3 reads TGTGCCAGCCAGCGGGGAGAGACCCAGTACTTC. It encodes CASQRGETQYF.

The V and J genes are TRBV4-1 and TRBJ1-1; 8 nucleotides align to TRBD1. Germline V CDR1 and CDR2: MGHRA, YSYEKL. V dropped 5 bases and J dropped 3; count of bases not matched to a gene: 8. The CDR3 covers 15 residues. CDR3 region: CASSANTGGDTEAFF. CDR3 in DNA: TGCGCCAGCAGCGCCAACACAGGGGGGGACACTGAAGCTTTCTTT.

This chain joins TRBV7-6 and TRBJ1-2; 8 bases map to TRBD1. The CDR3 has 15 residues. The junction had 9 bases not matched to a gene; V was cut back by 5 bases and J by 4 bases. CDR1 SGHVS and CDR2 FNYEAQ come from the germline V gene. CDR3 nucleotide sequence: TGTGCCAGCAGCGGCTTGACAGGGGTAGGCTATGGCTACACCTTC. It yields the protein CASSGLTGVGYGYTF.

V is TRBV7-6 and J is TRBJ2-1; D may correspond to TRBD1 or TRBD2 (5 bases each). Trimming cost V 0 bases and J 10 bases, with 10 bases left between them. The length of the CDR3 is 13 residues. Germline CDR1 reads SGHVS; CDR2 reads FNYEAQ. The CDR3 is CASSLARGGEQFF. The CDR3 bases are TGTGCCAGCAGCTTAGCACGGGGCGGAGAGCAGTTCTTC.

The DNA for the CDR3 is TGTGCCAGCAGCTTGTGGCTAGCGGGAACAGGGGATACGCAGTATTTT. As protein: CASSLWLAGTGDTQYF. The V call is TRBV5-4, the J call TRBJ2-3; 9 bases align to TRBD2. Per germline, CDR1 SGHNT and CDR2 YYREEE (reference sequence). V trimming: 1 base; J trimming: 6 bases; junction bases outside the gene matches: 9. This CDR3 spans 16 amino acids.

The chain joins TRBV28 to TRBJ1-5; 10 nucleotides match TRBD1. This CDR3 has 17 residues. J was trimmed by 5 bases and V by 6 bases; bases with no gene match: 13. From germline, CDR1 is MDHEN and CDR2 SYDVKM. CDR3 coding DNA: TGTGCCAGCAGCCTCTCCGGTAGGGACAGGGGATATCAGCCCCAGCATTTT. Translated, it gives CASSLSGRDRGYQPQHF.

Comment on this clone: This sample also contains other DNA sequences that code for the same CDR3. V and J are TRBV11-2 and TRBJ2-7; tentatively, D is TRBD1 or TRBD2 (5 bases each). The length of the CDR3 is 14 residues. The V end lost 1 base, the J end lost 2 bases, and 9 bases lay between the germline ends. Germline CDR1 is SGHAT and CDR2 is FQNNGV. CDR3 sequence reads: CASSLGGKTYEQYF. CDR3 bases: TGTGCCAGCAGCTTAGGGGGGAAAACCTACGAGCAGTACTTC.

The chain uses TRBV7-2 and TRBJ2-7; 10 bases agree with TRBD1. CDR1 is SGHTA, CDR2 FQGNSA, per germline. This CDR3 contains 15 residues. With 5 bases clipped from V and 2 bases from J, the junction kept 6 bases outside the gene matches. The CDR3: CASSQTGTGAYEQYF. The CDR3 nucleotides are TGTGCCAGCAGCCAAACCGGGACAGGGGCCTACGAGCAGTACTTC.

This chain links TRBV28 with TRBJ2-3, with 7 bases fitting TRBD1. CDR3 length equals 16 residues. Per the germline V gene, CDR1 is MDHEN and CDR2 is SYDVKM. Trimming took 8 bases from V and 0 from J; bases not matched to a gene: 11. CDR3 protein: CASFPPPGQSTDTQYF. The DNA of the CDR3 is TGTGCCAGCTTCCCCCCCCCGGGACAGAGCACAGATACGCAGTATTTT.

J is TRBJ2-2 and V is TRBV4-3; no clear D gene. The CDR3 loop spans 16 amino acids. Trimming removed 0 bases from V and 8 bases from J, with 16 bases in between. From germline, CDR1 is LGHNA and CDR2 YSLEER. The CDR3 nucleotides read TGCGCCAGCAGCCAAGAAACCCGGGCCCTACGTGGGGAGCTGTTTTTT. Translated: CASSQETRALRGELFF.

CDR3 loop: CASSLDTGGGETQYF. The CDR3 DNA reads TGTGCCAGCAGCTTAGATACCGGCGGAGGGGAGACCCAGTACTTC. The gene calls are TRBV11-2 and TRBJ2-5; D may be TRBD2 (6 bases). Deletions cut 0 bases from V and 5 bases from J, with 13 bases between. CDR1 and CDR2 from the germline V gene are SGHAT and FQNNGV. There are 15 residues in the CDR3.

The chain couples TRBV12-5 to TRBJ2-1, with 7 bases aligning to TRBD2. The CDR3 sequence is 16 residues long. V was pared by 0 bases and J by 6 bases, with 8 bases of the junction left unmatched. Per the germline V gene, CDR1 is LGHNT and CDR2 is FRNRAP. CDR3 nucleotides: TGTGCTAGTGGTTTGGTACTTGCGGGAGAGGTCAATGAGCAGTTCTTC. As protein: CASGLVLAGEVNEQFF.

As concerns this clone: Other DNA sequences in this sample translate to the same CDR3. The rearrangement uses TRBV6-6 and TRBJ2-7; D remains ambiguous. V lost 2 bases and J 3 bases, leaving 8 bases between the germline ends. Germline loops: CDR1 MNHNY, CDR2 SVGAGI (reference sequence). This CDR3 has 13 residues. The CDR3 loop reads CASSYNRGYEQYF. For the CDR3, the DNA is TGTGCCAGCAGTTACAACAGAGGCTACGAGCAGTACTTC.

V is TRBV9 and J is TRBJ2-1; no clear D gene. The germline gives CDR1 SGDLS, CDR2 YYNGEE. CDR3 length: 13 amino acids. Trimming removed 0 bases from V and 6 bases from J, with 7 bases in between. CDR3 residues: CASSVGTTNEQFF. The DNA of the CDR3 is TGTGCCAGCAGCGTAGGTACCACCAATGAGCAGTTCTTC.

The chain combines TRBV6-4 with TRBJ2-1; TRBD1 might be the D (7 bases). This CDR3 region has 14 residues. Germline CDR1 reads MRHNA; CDR2 reads SNTAGT. Trimming took off 1 base at V and 6 bases at J, with 10 bases between the two ends. The CDR3: CASSDWQGGNEQFF. DNA of the CDR3: TGTGCCAGCAGTGACTGGCAGGGGGGCAATGAGCAGTTCTTC.

This chain joins TRBV30 and TRBJ1-6; weak D call: TRBD1 (5 bases). The CDR3 contains 13 residues. CDR1 GTSNPN and CDR2 SVGIG come from the germline V gene (reference sequence). The germline V and J ends were trimmed by 1 base and 7 bases, with 8 bases remaining between them. CDR3: CAWSAGRNSPLHF. As DNA, the CDR3 is TGTGCCTGGAGTGCAGGGAGGAATTCACCCCTCCACTTT. Combining the CDR3 with reference TRBV30 and TRBJ1-6 gives the whole variable domain SQTIHQWPATLVQPVGSPLSLECTVEGTSNPNLYWYRQAAGRGLQLLFYSVGIGQISSEVPQNLSASRPQDRQFILSSKKLLLSDSGFYLCAWSAGRNSPLHFGNGTRLTVT.

This clone occurred a few times. The V gene is TRBV7-8, the J gene TRBJ1-2; D may be TRBD1 (6 bases). This CDR3 region has 12 residues. Germline-derived CDR1 and CDR2 are SGHVS and FQNEAQ. V was clipped by 5 bases and J by 7 bases, with 11 bases between them. CDR3 in amino acids: CASSPPGVGYTF. As DNA, the CDR3 is TGTGCCAGCAGCCCGCCAGGGGTTGGCTACACCTTC.

This rearrangement joins TRBV6-5 to TRBJ1-1, with D possibly matching TRBD1 (5 bases). The CDR3 is made up of 16 amino acids. Per the germline V gene, CDR1 is MNHEY and CDR2 is SVGAGI. Trimming pared 0 bases from V and 0 bases from J, leaving 11 bases between. CDR3 DNA sequence: TGTGCCAGCAGTTACTCGAGACAGTTCATGAACACTGAAGCTTTCTTT. Translated, it gives CASSYSRQFMNTEAFF.

V is TRBV6-5 and J is TRBJ2-7, with 10 bases fitting TRBD2. The length of the CDR3 is 15 residues. Germline V gene lookup returns CDR1 MNHEY and CDR2 SVGAGI. J lost 3 bases, V lost 4 bases, and 6 bases had no gene match. In DNA form, the CDR3 reads TGTGCCAGCAGTTTGGCGTGGACTAGCGGCTACGAGCAGTACTTC. This translates into CASSLAWTSGYEQYF.